Each of the 17 T cell receptor beta chains below was sequenced from the same sample in a study of beta chain features in type 1 diabetes. Study results and caveats: People with Type 1 diabetes carried modestly yet significantly shorter TCRB CDR3s in all four CD4+ subsets.

Every bit of the isolated RNA underwent reverse transcription, so sequencing read expressed TCRB transcripts. Libraries were prepared by immunoSEQ multiplex PCR; TCRdb keeps only in-frame clonotypes and omits some of them. The table has 680,000 or so clones, about an eighth seen once. For these TCRs, the target antigens are not known. Input material: naive CD4+ T cells from blood. The receptors here all came from a man between 18 and 29 years old with type 1 diabetes.

This sequence joins TRBV25-1 and TRBJ1-3; possibly TRBD1 for D (6 bases). Trimming left V 6 bases short and J 16 bases short, with 13 bases between. Per germline, CDR1 MGHDK and CDR2 SYGVNS. CDR3 size: 10 residues. CDR3 bases: TGTGCCAGCAGATCGACAGGATGGTATTTT. As protein: CASRSTGWYF. The entire variable domain, with the rest obtained from reference TRBV25-1 and TRBJ1-3, is as follows: EADIYQTPRYLVIGTGKKITLECSQTMGHDKMYWYQQDPGMELHLIHYSYGVNSTEKGDLSSESTVSRIRTEHFPLTLESARPSHTSQYLCASRSTGWYFGEGSWLTVV.

The V gene is TRBV12-5, the J gene TRBJ1-1; D not resolved. Trimming removed 3 bases at V and 1 base at J, with 3 bases between. Germline CDR1 is LGHNT and CDR2 is FRNRAP. This CDR3 region has 12 residues. The CDR3 DNA follows: TGTGCTAGTGGTTTTGGGAACACTGAAGCTTTCTTT. Translated, it gives CASGFGNTEAFF.

This clone appeared a few times. The same CDR3 also results from other DNA sequences found in this sample. This chain joins TRBV5-1 and TRBJ2-7; D is undetermined. V was shortened by 0 bases and J by 0 bases, with 7 bases between the two germline ends. The germline V gene encodes CDR1 SGHRS and CDR2 YFSETQ. The CDR3 consists of 14 residues. In DNA form, the CDR3 reads TGCGCCAGCAGCTTGGGTCCAAGCTCCTACGAGCAGTACTTC. Encoded protein: CASSLGPSSYEQYF. The full variable domain, rest sourced from reference TRBV5-1 and TRBJ2-7, is KAGVTQTPRYLIKTRGQQVTLSCSPISGHRSVSWYQQTPGQGLQFLFEYFSETQRNKGNFPGRFSGRQFSNSRSEMNVSTLELGDSALYLCASSLGPSSYEQYFGPGTRLTVT.

This clone has a single count. This sample also contains other DNA sequences that code for the same CDR3. The CDR3 coding sequence is TGTGCCAGCAGCAGAGACGGGAACTATGGCTACACCTTC. Residues: CASSRDGNYGYTF. The genes are TRBV6-5 and TRBJ1-2, with D unclear. The V and J ends lost 6 bases and 2 bases respectively, with 10 bases between them. Germline CDR1 MNHEY, CDR2 SVGAGI. The CDR3 has 13 residues.

The rearrangement joins TRBV11-1 to TRBJ2-5, with D perhaps TRBD2 (5 bases). The CDR3 sequence is 11 residues long. V lost 7 bases and J 5 bases, leaving 8 bases between the germline ends. In germline, CDR1 is SGHAT, CDR2 FQDESV (reference sequence). The CDR3 DNA is TGTGCCAGCACCTGGAGGGAGACCCAGTACTTC. This translates into CASTWRETQYF. Based on the CDR3 plus reference TRBV11-1 and TRBJ2-5, the full variable domain is EAEVAQSPRYKITEKSQAVAFWCDPISGHATLYWYRQILGQGPELLVQFQDESVVDDSQLPKDRFSAERLKGVDSTLKIQPAELGDSAMYLCASTWRETQYFGPGTRLLVL.

The chain couples TRBV7-6 to TRBJ1-3; D possibly corresponds to TRBD1 (6 bases). This CDR3 spans 15 amino acids. From germline, CDR1 is SGHVS and CDR2 FNYEAQ. V was pared by 1 base and J by 4 bases, with 11 bases between. CDR3 DNA sequence: TGTGCCAGCAGCTTAGAGGCAGGGGAGGGAAACACCATATATTTT. Its protein is CASSLEAGEGNTIYF.

The chain carries TRBV4-1 and TRBJ2-7; TRBD1 matches 7 bases. With V trimmed by 4 bases and J by 3 bases, 3 bases remained unmatched. There are 13 residues in the CDR3. Germline-derived CDR1 and CDR2 are MGHRA and YSYEKL. CDR3 DNA sequence: TGCGCCAGCAGCCCACAGGGGCGCTACGAGCAGTACTTC. Translating gives CASSPQGRYEQYF.

The chain uses TRBV6-1 and TRBJ1-6, with D hard to call. This CDR3 is 15 amino acids long. The V and J ends lost 6 bases and 7 bases respectively, with 16 bases between them. CDR1 MNHNS and CDR2 SASEGT come from the germline V gene. CDR3 amino acids: CASSPPPATNSPLHF. CDR3 nucleotide sequence: TGTGCCAGCAGCCCCCCACCGGCCACAAATTCACCCCTCCACTTT.

A remark on this clone: The same CDR3 can be traced to other DNA sequences in this sample. This sequence joins TRBV28 and TRBJ2-7; no definite D call. From germline, CDR1 is MDHEN and CDR2 SYDVKM. The CDR3 consists of 11 residues. Trimming shortened V by 2 bases and J by 2 bases, and 1 base separated the two germline ends. The CDR3 protein is CASSLTYEQYF. DNA for the CDR3: TGTGCCAGCAGTTTAACCTACGAGCAGTACTTC. The whole variable domain, filled in from reference TRBV28 and TRBJ2-7, reads DVKVTQSSRYLVKRTGEKVFLECVQDMDHENMFWYRQDPGLGLRLIYFSYDVKMKEKGDIPEGYSVSREKKERFSLILESASTNQTSMYLCASSLTYEQYFGPGTRLTVT.

This clone was observed a few times. Within the sample, other DNA sequences also encode this same CDR3. The chain links TRBV28 to TRBJ2-5; tentatively, D is TRBD2 (6 bases). The ends were cut back, 2 bases at V and 2 bases at J, with 6 bases in the middle. Germline-derived CDR1 and CDR2 are MDHEN and SYDVKM. The CDR3 runs to 13 residues. The CDR3 DNA is TGTGCCAGCAGTTTAGGAGGGCAAGAGACCCAGTACTTC. Amino acid sequence: CASSLGGQETQYF. Drawing the rest from reference TRBV28 and TRBJ2-5, the complete variable domain is DVKVTQSSRYLVKRTGEKVFLECVQDMDHENMFWYRQDPGLGLRLIYFSYDVKMKEKGDIPEGYSVSREKKERFSLILESASTNQTSMYLCASSLGGQETQYFGPGTRLLVL.

CDR3 loop: CASSSPQGPPYNSPLHF. The CDR3 nucleotides read TGTGCCAGCAGCTCCCCTCAAGGCCCACCTTATAATTCACCCCTCCACTTT. The chain is built from TRBV7-9 and TRBJ1-6; D unclear. Germline CDR1 and CDR2: SEHNR and FQNEAQ (reference sequence). Trimming took 4 bases from V and 4 from J, leaving 17 bases between them. The CDR3 extends over 17 amino acids.

J is TRBJ1-1 and V is TRBV10-3; 9 nucleotides align to TRBD1. CDR3 length: 15 residues. Trimming at V came to 6 bases and at J to 1 base, leaving 6 bases not matched to a gene. The germline gives CDR1 ENHRY, CDR2 SYGVKD. For the CDR3, the DNA is TGTGCCATCAGGATACAGGGGGCTGAGAACACTGAAGCTTTCTTT. As protein: CAIRIQGAENTEAFF.

V is TRBV11-2 and J is TRBJ2-3; weak D call: TRBD1 (5 bases). V was shortened by 4 bases and J by 6 bases, with 17 bases between the two germline ends. Germline assignment: CDR1 SGHAT and CDR2 FQNNGV. The length of the CDR3 is 15 residues. The CDR3 bases are TGTGCCAGCAGCTCGTACAGGCTTTTGTCCGATACGCAGTATTTT. Protein product: CASSSYRLLSDTQYF.

The chain recombines TRBV6-5 with TRBJ2-7, with 10 positions matching TRBD1. Germline-derived CDR1 and CDR2 are MNHEY and SVGAGI. V gave up 8 bases and J gave up 6 bases; unmatched junction bases: 1. The CDR3 length is 11 residues. CDR3 in amino acids: CASWTGGEQYF. The CDR3, as DNA: TGTGCCAGCTGGACAGGGGGCGAGCAGTACTTC.

CDR3 in DNA: TGTGCCAGCTCACCATACGAGGGACCCCAAGAGACCCAGTACTTC. Translating it yields CASSPYEGPQETQYF. V usage is TRBV18 and J usage is TRBJ2-5, with D tentatively TRBD1 or TRBD2 (5 bases each). The CDR3 sequence is 15 residues long. The germline V and J ends were trimmed by 2 bases and 1 base, with 11 bases remaining between them. Germline values: CDR1 KGHSH, CDR2 LQKENI. The full variable domain, with the rest looked up from reference TRBV18 and TRBJ2-5, is NAGVMQNPRHLVRRRGQEARLRCSPMKGHSHVYWYRQLPEEGLKFMVYLQKENIIDESGMPKERFSAEFPKEGPSILRIQQVVRGDSAAYFCASSPYEGPQETQYFGPGTRLLVL.

The sample holds a few counts of this clone. The chain joins TRBV7-8 to TRBJ1-3; D gene ambiguous. The V gene's germline CDR1 is SGHVS and CDR2 FQNEAQ. V dropped 4 bases and J dropped 0 bases, with 7 bases sitting between them. The CDR3 consists of 14 residues. CDR3 region: CASSSHSSGNTIYF. In DNA, the CDR3 is TGTGCCAGCAGCTCACATAGCTCTGGAAACACCATATATTTT. Complete variable domain (other parts from reference TRBV7-8 and TRBJ1-3): GAGVSQSPRYKVAKRGQDVALRCDPISGHVSLFWYQQALGQGPEFLTYFQNEAQLDKSGLPSDRFFAERPEGSVSTLKIQRTQQEDSAVYLCASSSHSSGNTIYFGEGSWLTVV.

V gene TRBV7-2 combines with J gene TRBJ1-4, with TRBD1 as a possible D gene (5 bases). Germline assignment: CDR1 SGHTA and CDR2 FQGNSA. There are 15 residues in the CDR3. Trimming left V 1 base short and J 7 bases short, with 13 bases between. CDR3 nucleotides: TGTGCCAGCAGCTTAGATGGGGACCTTTCTGAAAAACTGTTTTTT. This sequence encodes CASSLDGDLSEKLFF.